This T cell receptor beta chain was sequenced during a study of blood T cells in healthy people across ages. The donors, aged roughly 6 to 90, were healthy Caucasians from Russia. Primers used in a second PCR of about 7 to 11 cycles were a sample-barcoded 5' primer and a J-beta primer mix. Each of the cDNA molecules was tagged by a template-switch adaptor with 12 random nucleotides. Every sample gave at least 2.5 million paired-end reads containing CDR3. Each CDR3 protein is one row after TCRdb ran MiXCR on the 5' RACE reads. Of hundreds of thousands of distinct CDR3 sequences in the sample, around 25% were seen once. V was shortened by 5 bases and J by 4 bases, with 17 bases between the two germline ends. From germline, CDR1 is SGHAT and CDR2 FQDESV (reference sequence). The CDR3 extends over 15 amino acids. The data also belong to a second study, concerning T cells of mothers and their children. In that study: Related mother-child pairs showed slightly, non-significantly higher overlap than unrelated pairs.

Sequenced input: blood. The chain uses TRBV11-1 and TRBJ2-5; tentative D call: TRBD1 (5 bases). This clonotype was sampled from a boy between 10 and 17 years old in good health. Here the CDR3 DNA reads TGTGCCAGCAGCCCCTATGAGGCTGGGGCAGAGACCCAGTACTTC. It yields the protein CASSPYEAGAETQYF.